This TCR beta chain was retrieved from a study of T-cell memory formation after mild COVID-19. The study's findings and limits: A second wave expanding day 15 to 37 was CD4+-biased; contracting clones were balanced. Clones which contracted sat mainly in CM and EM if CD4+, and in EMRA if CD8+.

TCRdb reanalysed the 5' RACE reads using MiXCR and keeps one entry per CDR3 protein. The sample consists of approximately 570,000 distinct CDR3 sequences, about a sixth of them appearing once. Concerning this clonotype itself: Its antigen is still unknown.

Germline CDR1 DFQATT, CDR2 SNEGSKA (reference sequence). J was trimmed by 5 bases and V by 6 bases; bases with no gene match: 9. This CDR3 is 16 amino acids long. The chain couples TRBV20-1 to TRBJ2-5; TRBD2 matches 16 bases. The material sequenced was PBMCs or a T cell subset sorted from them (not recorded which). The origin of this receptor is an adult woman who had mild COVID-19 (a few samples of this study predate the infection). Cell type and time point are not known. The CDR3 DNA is TGCAGTGCGACAGGGACTAGCGGGGGGGCCAGGGAGACCCAGTACTTC. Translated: CSATGTSGGARETQYF.